The present TCR beta chain was sequenced within a study of early T cells in non-severe SARS-CoV-2 infection. TCRdb re-called the 5' RACE reads through MiXCR, storing one row per CDR3 protein. The repertoire consists of 90,000 or so distinct CDR3 sequences, with just under 15% occurring once and the leading ten covering around 5.1%. Only a few counts were recorded for this clonotype. Trimming took 3 bases from V and 12 from J, leaving 19 bases between them. The germline V gene encodes CDR1 SGHRS and CDR2 YFSETQ. CDR3 size: 13 residues. The chain links TRBV5-1 to TRBJ2-7, with D maybe TRBD1 (6 bases). The receptor comes from an adult who was a healthcare worker with PCR-confirmed SARS-CoV-2 infection or an uninfected control (not recorded which). The material sequenced was whole blood. CDR3 protein: CASSSASGVGVYF. DNA for the CDR3: TGCGCCAGCAGCTCGGCCTCAGGGGTCGGTGTGTACTTC.